This section outlines one TCR beta chain sequence together with its context. Antigen unknown. This specimen includes other DNA sequences encoding the same CDR3. This record comes from a study of cytomegalovirus exposure and HLA in healthy donors. General observations from the study: Among TCR sequences, most were rare, though some public TCRs appeared in many donors.

13 Jbeta primers and 60 Vbeta primers were used for the PCR. Data came from immunoSEQ multiplex PCR; TCRdb stores just in-frame clones and leaves some out. The sample has about 140,000 clones; roughly 80% are singletons. The sample comprised PBMCs. The TCR sequence derives from a female donor in good health and CMV-seronegative.

CDR3 residues: CASSLGADTQYF. CDR3 in DNA: TGCGCCAGCAGCTTGGGAGCAGATACGCAGTATTTT. The chain couples TRBV5-1 to TRBJ2-3; unclear D gene. This CDR3 has 12 residues. From germline, CDR1 is SGHRS and CDR2 YFSETQ. Trimming took 0 bases from V and 4 from J, leaving 3 bases between them. The variable domain in full, completed from reference TRBV5-1 and TRBJ2-3, reads KAGVTQTPRYLIKTRGQQVTLSCSPISGHRSVSWYQQTPGQGLQFLFEYFSETQRNKGNFPGRFSGRQFSNSRSEMNVSTLELGDSALYLCASSLGADTQYFGPGTRLTVL.